The 15 T cell receptor beta chains presented below share a single source sample, sequenced in a study of cytotoxic CD8 clonotypes in ibrutinib-treated CLL. Assay: immunoSEQ multiplex PCR; the TCRdb copy retains only in-frame clones and omits some. The data show 130,000 to 150,000 clones, 79% seen once. This specimen consisted of PBMCs, obtained after 12 months of ibrutinib treatment. Receptors originate from a human donor with chronic lymphocytic leukemia.

The rearrangement joins TRBV7-7 to TRBJ2-5, with 10 bases matching TRBD2. This CDR3 contains 12 residues. CDR1 and CDR2 (germline): SSHAT, FNYEAQ (reference sequence). CDR3 nucleotide sequence: TGTGCTAGCGGGGGGACACAAGAGACCCAGTACTTC. Translation gives CASGGTQETQYF.

The chain combines TRBV28 with TRBJ2-7; 7 bases agree with TRBD1. Germline loops: CDR1 MDHEN, CDR2 SYDVKM. The CDR3 consists of 13 residues. V shed 5 bases and J 4 bases; nucleotides not matched to a gene: 5. CDR3 nucleotides: TGTGCCAGCAGTGAAGGGGGCCAGTACGAGCAGTACTTC. Protein: CASSEGGQYEQYF.

The chain carries TRBV28 and TRBJ1-2; 7 bases are a match to TRBD1. With V trimmed by 5 bases and J by 0 bases, 6 bases remained unmatched. The germline CDR1 and CDR2 sequences are MDHEN and SYDVKM. The CDR3 totals 15 residues. DNA of the CDR3: TGTGCCAGCAGTCCACGGGACAGAACTAACTATGGCTACACCTTC. This encodes CASSPRDRTNYGYTF.

This clone occurred a few times. The chain combines TRBV25-1 with TRBJ2-7; D not resolved. CDR1 is MGHDK and CDR2 is SYGVNS in the germline V gene. The CDR3 has 10 amino acids. V shed 4 bases and J shed 7 bases, with 5 bases lying between them. CDR3 sequence: CASSGFEQYF. DNA for the CDR3: TGTGCCAGCAGTGGATTTGAGCAGTACTTC.

V gene TRBV2 combines with J gene TRBJ2-3, with D unresolved. The CDR3 loop spans 13 amino acids. Looked up from germline, CDR1 is SNHLY and CDR2 is FYNNEI. V shed 7 bases and J shed 0 bases, with 8 bases lying between them. The DNA for the CDR3 is TGTGCCAGCAAGGGTATTAGCACAGATACGCAGTATTTT. This gives the protein CASKGISTDTQYF.

V is TRBV19 and J is TRBJ2-1, with 7 bases lining up with TRBD2. The V and J ends lost 4 bases and 0 bases, in that order; junction bases with no gene match: 0. Germline CDR1 is LNHDA and CDR2 is SQIVND (reference sequence). The length of the CDR3 is 14 residues. The CDR3 region is CASSSGSSYNEQFF. CDR3 in DNA: TGTGCCAGTAGTAGCGGGAGCTCCTACAATGAGCAGTTCTTC.

This rearrangement joins TRBV18 to TRBJ1-1, with 10 bases fitting TRBD1. Looked up from germline, CDR1 is KGHSH and CDR2 is LQKENI. The trim removed 5 bases at V and 6 bases at J, leaving 9 bases unmatched. CDR3 size: 15 residues. CDR3 coding DNA: TGTGCCAGCTCAGGGCGACAGGGGGCATCTCCTGAAGCTTTCTTT. Translated: CASSGRQGASPEAFF.

The genes are TRBV27 and TRBJ1-5; D might be TRBD1 (6 bases). The germline V gene encodes CDR1 MNHEY and CDR2 SMNVEV (reference sequence). The V gene lost 6 bases and the J gene lost 6 bases, with 15 bases spanning the gap. The CDR3 is 14 amino acids. In DNA, the CDR3 is TGTGCCAGCAGCAACGCCAGGGGAGTTCAGCCCCAGCATTTT. It yields the protein CASSNARGVQPQHF.

The chain links TRBV27 to TRBJ2-1, with TRBD2 matching over 9 bases. Trimming took 6 bases from V and 5 from J; bases not matched to a gene: 5. There are 14 residues in the CDR3. CDR1 MNHEY and CDR2 SMNVEV come from the germline V gene (reference sequence). CDR3 bases: TGTGCCAGCAGCCCCCGGACTAGCGACAATGAGCAGTTCTTC. Translating it yields CASSPRTSDNEQFF.

The table lists this clone with a few counts. This rearrangement joins TRBV6-1 to TRBJ1-2, with a possible D match to TRBD1 (5 bases). The CDR3 loop spans 12 amino acids. Germline CDR1 and CDR2: MNHNS and SASEGT. With 6 bases removed from V and 7 bases from J, the gap between germline ends came to 12 bases. The CDR3 nucleotides are TGTGCCAGCAGAGGGACGGCTGGTGGCTACACCTTC. Translated, it gives CASRGTAGGYTF.

The chain combines TRBV13 with TRBJ2-5; 7 bases agree with TRBD1. CDR3 size: 15 residues. V was clipped by 6 bases and J by 3 bases; unmatched bases: 10. Germline V gene lookup returns CDR1 PRHDT and CDR2 FYEKMQ (reference sequence). The CDR3 nucleotides read TGTGCCAGCAGTGAACAGGGGACGGGTGAAGAGACCCAGTACTTC. The encoded protein is CASSEQGTGEETQYF.

This chain uses TRBV4-1 with TRBJ1-2; 7 bases fit TRBD1. Germline CDR1 MGHRA, CDR2 YSYEKL. V shed 2 bases, J shed 2 bases, and the junction held 5 bases outside the gene matches. The CDR3 loop spans 15 amino acids. CDR3 loop: CASSQSAGGNYGYTF. The CDR3 DNA follows: TGCGCCAGCAGCCAATCGGCAGGGGGAAACTATGGCTACACCTTC.

The rearrangement uses TRBV15 and TRBJ1-3; unclear D gene. This CDR3 contains 13 residues. V was shortened by 5 bases and J by 9 bases, with 14 bases between the two germline ends. CDR1 LNHNV and CDR2 YYDKDF come from the germline V gene (reference sequence). The DNA of the CDR3 is TGTGCCACCAGCTTAGGCCAGGAAGGCACCATATATTTT. Amino acid sequence: CATSLGQEGTIYF. The whole variable domain, remainder taken from reference TRBV15 and TRBJ1-3, is DAMVIQNPRYQVTQFGKPVTLSCSQTLNHNVMYWYQQKSSQAPKLLFHYYDKDFNNEADTPDNFQSRRPNTSFCFLDIRSPGLGDTAMYLCATSLGQEGTIYFGEGSWLTVV.

The J gene is TRBJ1-5, the V gene TRBV19; D is uncertain. Trimming left V 6 bases short and J 0 bases short, with 9 bases between. This CDR3 region has 14 residues. Germline V CDR1 and CDR2: LNHDA, SQIVND (reference sequence). DNA for the CDR3: TGTGCCAGTAGACCACAGTTTAGCAATCAGCCCCAGCATTTT. Amino acid sequence: CASRPQFSNQPQHF. Full variable domain (outside the CDR3, taken from reference TRBV19 and TRBJ1-5): DGGITQSPKYLFRKEGQNVTLSCEQNLNHDAMYWYRQDPGQGLRLIYYSQIVNDFQKGDIAEGYSVSREKKESFPLTVTSAQKNPTAFYLCASRPQFSNQPQHFGDGTRLSIL.

The chain employs TRBV9 and TRBJ1-1; D unresolved. The V end was cut by 0 bases, the J end by 1 base, with 7 bases between. Germline-derived CDR1 and CDR2 are SGDLS and YYNGEE. The CDR3 totals 14 residues. The CDR3 reads CASSVDNRNTEAFF. As DNA, the CDR3 is TGTGCCAGCAGCGTAGACAACAGGAACACTGAAGCTTTCTTT.